This TCR beta chain was retrieved from a study of T cell responses to AZD1222 COVID-19 vaccine. Study results and limitations: White British ancestry dominated among donors, who included more females, and clonal diversity was possibly underestimated. CD4 TCRs linked to vaccination spanned spike, dominating at 160-218 and 743-854.

Assay used: immunoSEQ multiplex PCR; TCRdb lists only in-frame clones, some missing. The data show more than 80,000 clones, about 90% seen once. Turning to this clone: The antigen is not known.

The CDR3 consists of 15 residues. Germline V lookup: CDR1 SGDLS, CDR2 YYNGEE. V dropped 1 base and J dropped 4 bases, with 11 bases sitting between them. The chain uses TRBV9 and TRBJ1-4; D not certain. The material sequenced was peripheral blood, taken 28 days after the second AZD1222 dose. This TCR was sampled from an adult who received the AZD1222 COVID-19 vaccine. CDR3 coding DNA: TGTGCCAGCAGCGTATCTGTTAATGATAATGAAAAACTGTTTTTT. As protein: CASSVSVNDNEKLFF.